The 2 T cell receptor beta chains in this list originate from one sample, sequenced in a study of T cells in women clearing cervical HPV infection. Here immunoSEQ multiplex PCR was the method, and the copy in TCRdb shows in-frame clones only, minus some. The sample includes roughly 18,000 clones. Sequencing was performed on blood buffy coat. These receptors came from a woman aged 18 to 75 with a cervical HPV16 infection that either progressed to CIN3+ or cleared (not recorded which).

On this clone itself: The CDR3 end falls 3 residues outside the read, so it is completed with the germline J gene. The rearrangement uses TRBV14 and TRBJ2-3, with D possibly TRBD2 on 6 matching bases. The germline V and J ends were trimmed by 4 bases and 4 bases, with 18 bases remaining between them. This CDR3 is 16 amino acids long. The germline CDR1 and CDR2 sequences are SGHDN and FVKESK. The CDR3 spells CASSPGLTPMADTQYF. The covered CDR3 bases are TGTGCCAGCAGCCCCGGACTAACCCCGATGGCAGATACG.

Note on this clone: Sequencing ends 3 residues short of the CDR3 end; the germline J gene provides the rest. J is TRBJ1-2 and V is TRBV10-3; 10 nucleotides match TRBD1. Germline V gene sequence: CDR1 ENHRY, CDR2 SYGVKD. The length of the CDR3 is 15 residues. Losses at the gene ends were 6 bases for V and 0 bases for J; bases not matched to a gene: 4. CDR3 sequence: CAIRGDRGPNYGYTF. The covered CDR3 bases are TGTGCCATCAGGGGGGACAGGGGCCCTAACTATGGC.